Each of the 10 T cell receptor beta chains below was sequenced from the same sample in a study of shared clonotypes between healthy human individuals. Produced via immunoSEQ multiplex PCR; TCRdb's table is partial and in-frame only. The sample yields about 2.4 million clones, 93% seen once. The specimen sequenced was naive CD4+ T cells from PBMCs. Indicated subset: CD45RA+ positively selected. The origin of the receptors is a man younger than 35 in good health. Some clones in this sample may be carry-over from other donors' samples.

In its sample, this clone was seen once. The V gene is TRBV5-1, the J gene TRBJ1-1, with unresolved D. Germline loops: CDR1 SGHRS, CDR2 YFSETQ. The V gene lost 0 bases and the J gene lost 7 bases, with 10 bases spanning the gap. The CDR3 covers 13 residues. The CDR3: CASSLASRVEAFF. DNA for the CDR3: TGCGCCAGCAGCTTGGCCAGCAGAGTTGAAGCTTTCTTT.

The rearrangement links TRBV6-1 to TRBJ1-1; D possibly corresponds to TRBD1 (6 bases). The V end lost 2 bases, the J end lost 0 bases, and 7 bases lay between the germline ends. The CDR3 runs 14 residues. Germline V lookup: CDR1 MNHNS, CDR2 SASEGT. The DNA of the CDR3 is TGTGCCAGCAGTGAACAGGGGATGAACACTGAAGCTTTCTTT. Its translation: CASSEQGMNTEAFF.

This clone was recorded a few times. The chain links TRBV6-5 to TRBJ1-1, with D tentatively TRBD1 (6 bases). The V and J ends lost 2 bases and 0 bases respectively, with 10 bases between them. Germline CDR1 is MNHEY and CDR2 is SVGAGI. The CDR3 is 15 amino acids. The CDR3 DNA reads as TGTGCCAGCAGTTACGGGGGGCTGATGAACACTGAAGCTTTCTTT. This codes for CASSYGGLMNTEAFF.

For this clone: An end of the junction differs from the germline gene, which may be a read error. The chain uses TRBV2 and TRBJ1-5; the match to TRBD1 covers 8 bases. Germline V lookup: CDR1 SNHLY, CDR2 FYNNEI. CDR3 length: 16 amino acids. CDR3 in DNA: TGTGCCAGCAGGGAAGGAACCCGGACAGGGAATCAGCCCCAGCATTTT. Translation gives CASREGTRTGNQPQHF. The variable domain in full, with the rest retrieved from reference TRBV2 and TRBJ1-5, is EPEVTQTPSHQVTQMGQEVILRCVPISNHLYFYWYRQILGQKVEFLVSFYNNEISEKSEIFDDQFSVERPDGSNFTLKIRSTKLEDSAMYFCASREGTRTGNQPQHFGDGTRLSIL.

This rearrangement joins TRBV18 to TRBJ1-2; no clear D. The CDR3 is made up of 16 amino acids. CDR1 KGHSH and CDR2 LQKENI come from the germline V gene. The V end lost 3 bases, the J end lost 1 base, and 15 bases lay between the germline ends. The CDR3 here is CASSPPNGPYNYGYTF. CDR3 nucleotides: TGTGCCAGCTCACCCCCGAATGGGCCTTATAACTATGGCTACACCTTC.

This clone was detected a few times. J is TRBJ1-5 and V is TRBV2; D is ambiguous. Per germline, CDR1 SNHLY and CDR2 FYNNEI. Trimming cost V 6 bases and J 6 bases, with 12 bases left between them. CDR3 size: 13 residues. The CDR3 reads CASSNGVSQPQHF. The CDR3 bases are TGTGCCAGCAGCAACGGGGTAAGTCAGCCCCAGCATTTT.

The chain has TRBV12-2 and TRBJ2-5; the table assigns TRBD1, which was not confirmed against the DNA. TRBV12-2 is a pseudogene. The CDR3 contains 15 residues. This chain's CDR3 is CASRLVRGRGETQYF. CDR3 in DNA: TGTGCAAGTCGCTTGGTCAGGGGACGAGGAGAGACCCAGTACTTC.

This clone showed up just once. The chain uses TRBV14 and TRBJ2-4; D might be TRBD1 (5 bases). Trimming cost V 5 bases and J 0 bases, with 11 bases left between them. This CDR3 has 15 residues. Germline-derived CDR1 and CDR2 are SGHDN and FVKESK. The CDR3 loop reads CASSTQGLAKNIQYF. The CDR3 coding sequence is TGTGCCAGCAGCACCCAGGGTTTAGCCAAAAACATTCAGTACTTC.

This clone was recorded only once. The DNA of the CDR3 is TGTGCCAGCAGGGTTAGCGTATCCTACGAGCAGTACTTC. Residues: CASRVSVSYEQYF. The chain combines TRBV2 with TRBJ2-7; a weak D match, TRBD2 (5 bases). The CDR3 extends over 13 amino acids. Per germline, CDR1 SNHLY and CDR2 FYNNEI. V was clipped by 6 bases and J by 1 base, with 10 bases between them.

This chain connects TRBV14 to TRBJ2-5; TRBD2 aligns across 13 bases. The CDR3 totals 18 residues. Germline CDR1 reads SGHDN; CDR2 reads FVKESK. V trimming: 1 base; J trimming: 3 bases; junction bases outside the gene matches: 8. The CDR3 is CASSQGLAGGWVKETQYF. The CDR3 DNA follows: TGTGCCAGCAGCCAAGGACTAGCGGGAGGTTGGGTCAAAGAGACCCAGTACTTC. Looking up the rest from reference TRBV14 and TRBJ2-5 gives the full variable domain: EAGVTQFPSHSVIEKGQTVTLRCDPISGHDNLYWYRRVMGKEIKFLLHFVKESKQDESGMPNNRFLAERTGGTYSTLKVQPAELEDSGVYFCASSQGLAGGWVKETQYFGPGTRLLVL.